The clone carrying this TCR beta chain occurred once. V lost 5 bases and J lost 8, with 19 bases in between. CDR3 length: 16 residues. Germline V CDR1 and CDR2: SGHTA, FQGNSA. The sample is drawn from a study of long-term antiretroviral therapy in people with HIV. The wider study: In the earliest collections, sampling predates the 2015 immediate-ART recommendation by about a decade.

Sequencing used immunoSEQ v3.0 at survey level. The sequencing target was about 35,000-55,000 T-cell genomes per sample. Generated by immunoSEQ multiplex PCR, the TCRdb table keeps only in-frame clones and is missing some. This sample has 30,000 to 40,000 clones, with approximately 80% found just once. This receptor was taken from a woman aged 50 to 65 with HIV. J is TRBJ1-6 and V is TRBV7-2; unclear D gene. The specimen comprised unsorted PBMCs, sampled 2 years after starting antiretroviral therapy. CDR3 sequence reads: CASSPRNLLRDSPLHF. CDR3 nucleotide sequence: TGTGCCAGCAGCCCGAGAAACCTTTTGAGGGATTCACCCCTCCACTTT.